The following is a T cell receptor beta chain sequence with its context. The sample originates from a study of blood T cell repertoires in COVID-19. Authors' processing steps: Reference gene primer amplification in the assay estimated nucleated cell counts. Generated by immunoSEQ multiplex PCR, the TCRdb table keeps only in-frame clones and is missing some. The V and J calls and clone size come from that table; D and trimming were worked out from the DNA. Counted here are fewer than 500,000 clones, approximately 87% occurring once; the ten biggest clones make up 1% to 1.5%. Recovery meant two consecutive negative NP/OP PCR tests, professional clearance, or resolved symptoms. The receptor comes from a man younger than 45 who had recovered from COVID-19. Material for sequencing was PBMCs or T cells enriched from blood (not recorded which).

The CDR3 is CASSRQGGQPQHF. CDR3 nucleotide sequence: TGTGCCAGCTCCCGACAGGGCGGTCAGCCCCAGCATTTT. The chain carries TRBV18 and TRBJ1-5, with 7 bases matching TRBD1. The length of the CDR3 is 13 residues. Germline CDR1 and CDR2: KGHSH and LQKENI. The V and J ends lost 6 bases and 6 bases, in that order; junction bases with no gene match: 5.